This T cell receptor (beta chain) was captured by sequencing in a study of Tregs in tolerant kidney transplant recipients. Overall study findings and caveats: Expanding Tregs on activated donor B cells appeared to best identify donor-specific TCRbeta clones. Biological reproducibility was not directly addressed, but technical replication error appeared minimal. The small number of patients limits these findings pending further validation.

Profiling relied on immunoSEQ multiplex PCR, and the TCRdb table lists in-frame clones only, not all of them. The sample contains under 100,000 clones, about 92% of which appear only once. The CDR3 length is 15 residues. CDR1 is MNHNS and CDR2 is SASEGT in the germline V gene. V lost 1 base and J lost 2, with 12 bases in between. A remark on this clone: The antigen remains undetermined. This CDR3 is also generated by other DNA sequences in the sample.

Unstimulated Tregs (CD4+CD25+CD127-) and CD4+CD25- non-Tregs were sorted from PBMCs. This chain uses TRBV6-1 with TRBJ2-7; possible D gene TRBD1, 7 bases. Sequencing was carried out using CD8+ T cells from blood. The sequence was obtained from a human donor in good health. The chain's CDR3 is CASSEGGTAPYEQYF. DNA of the CDR3: TGTGCCAGCAGTGAAGGCGGGACAGCACCCTACGAGCAGTACTTC.